This TCR beta chain was captured by sequencing in a study of Graves' ophthalmopathy and Graves' hyperthyroidism. Study-level results: Sensitivity of roughly 64% and specificity of about 72% were achieved by the model that predicted ophthalmopathy progression.

Additional autoimmune diseases, uncontrolled infections, pregnancy or lactation disqualified patients. The PBMCs had their origin in roughly 9.8 ml of fresh peripheral blood. Amplifying from RNA transcripts, the study obtained TCR beta CDR3 regions. HTBI primers were employed in first-round RT-PCR, then a second-round multiplex PCR followed. TCRdb recomputed calls from the multiplex PCR reads with MiXCR, one row per CDR3 protein. Among roughly 480,000 distinct CDR3 sequences listed, roughly an eighth were seen once. This clonotype appeared many times. Its specificity is not known. Sample: blood. The receptor comes from a young woman with Graves' ophthalmopathy.

CDR3 nucleotide sequence: TGCAGTGCTAGAAGAGGGAGCACTGAAGCTTTCTTT. This gives the protein CSARRGSTEAFF. This chain connects TRBV20-1 to TRBJ1-1; unclear D gene. Germline CDR1 is DFQATT and CDR2 is SNEGSKA (reference sequence). Trimming left V 2 bases short and J 4 bases short, with 8 bases between. The CDR3 is made up of 12 amino acids.